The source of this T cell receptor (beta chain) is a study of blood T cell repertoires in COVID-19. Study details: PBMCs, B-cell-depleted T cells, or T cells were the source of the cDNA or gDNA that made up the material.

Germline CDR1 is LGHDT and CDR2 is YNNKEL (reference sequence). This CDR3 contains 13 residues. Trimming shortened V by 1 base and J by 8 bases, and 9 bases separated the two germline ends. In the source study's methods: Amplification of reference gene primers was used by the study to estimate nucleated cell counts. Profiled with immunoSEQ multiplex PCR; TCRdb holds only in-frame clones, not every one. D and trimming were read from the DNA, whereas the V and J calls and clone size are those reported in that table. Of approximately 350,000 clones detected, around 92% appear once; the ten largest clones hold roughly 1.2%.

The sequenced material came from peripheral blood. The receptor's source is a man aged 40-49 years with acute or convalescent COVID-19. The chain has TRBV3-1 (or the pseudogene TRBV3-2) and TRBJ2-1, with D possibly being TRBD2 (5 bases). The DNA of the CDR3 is TGTGCCAGCAGCCAAGGTTTCGGGGATGAGCAGTTCTTC. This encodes CASSQGFGDEQFF.